This T cell receptor beta chain was documented in a study of T cell changes during pregnancy in multiple sclerosis. Assay used: immunoSEQ multiplex PCR; TCRdb lists only in-frame clones, some missing. Found here are 30,000 to 35,000 clones, 85% to 90% of them singletons; the top ten hold about 4.3%. This CDR3 is 15 amino acids long. Germline-derived CDR1 and CDR2 are SGHVS and FNYEAQ. V trimming: 2 bases; J trimming: 4 bases; junction bases outside the gene matches: 5. The chain recombines TRBV7-6 with TRBJ1-2, with 9 bases aligning to TRBD1. The material sequenced was CD8+ T cells from peripheral blood mononuclear cells, taken after pregnancy. The sequence was collected from a female donor with multiple sclerosis, enrolled in a pregnancy study. CDR3 sequence reads: CASSLKGDRVYGYTF. The CDR3 DNA sequence: TGTGCCAGCAGCTTAAAGGGGGACAGGGTCTATGGCTACACCTTC. Complete variable domain (other parts from reference TRBV7-6 and TRBJ1-2): GAGVSQSPRYKVTKRGQDVALRCDPISGHVSLYWYRQALGQGPEFLTYFNYEAQQDKSGLPNDRFSAERPEGSISTLTIQRTEQRDSAMYRCASSLKGDRVYGYTFGSGTRLTVV.